This T cell receptor beta chain was sequenced during a study of response to subunit inactivated influenza vaccine. Study results and limitations: Researchers suggested that each seasonal influenza vaccination recruits few new T cells.

The CDR3 contains 15 residues. Trimming cost V 6 bases and J 3 bases, with 18 bases left between them. This clonotype was observed many times. The antigen is unknown. TCRdb reprocessed the RT-PCR reads via MiXCR and lists one record per CDR3 protein. The sample records approximately 570,000 distinct CDR3 sequences, under 9% being singletons. The sample was PBMCs from blood, taken less than 30 months after vaccination. The chain combines TRBV12-3 or TRBV12-4 with TRBJ2-7; a possible D gene is TRBD2 (6 bases). The source is a man between 45 and 75 years old who received an inactivated influenza vaccine. In DNA, the CDR3 is TGTGCCAGCAGCACAAGTCGGGGGACCAACTACGAGCAGTACTTC. It encodes CASSTSRGTNYEQYF.